This TCR beta chain stems from a study of OX40 agonist ivuxolimab in advanced cancers. Libraries were prepared by immunoSEQ multiplex PCR; TCRdb keeps only in-frame clonotypes and omits some of them. The sample consists of about 24,000 clones, about nine tenths of them appearing once. V was pared by 4 bases and J by 5 bases, with 5 bases of the junction left unmatched. This CDR3 has 14 amino acids. Germline loops: CDR1 LGHNA, CDR2 YNFKEQ. This chain links TRBV4-2 with TRBJ2-5; TRBD1 matches 9 bases. The sample here was CD4+ or CD8+ T cells sorted from blood, taken in a trial of the OX40 agonist ivuxolimab. This receptor was taken from an adult with an advanced solid tumor such as melanoma, head and neck, liver or kidney cancer. CDR3 DNA: TGTGCCAGCAGCCCTGGGACAGGGCCTGAGACCCAGTACTTC. Protein: CASSPGTGPETQYF.